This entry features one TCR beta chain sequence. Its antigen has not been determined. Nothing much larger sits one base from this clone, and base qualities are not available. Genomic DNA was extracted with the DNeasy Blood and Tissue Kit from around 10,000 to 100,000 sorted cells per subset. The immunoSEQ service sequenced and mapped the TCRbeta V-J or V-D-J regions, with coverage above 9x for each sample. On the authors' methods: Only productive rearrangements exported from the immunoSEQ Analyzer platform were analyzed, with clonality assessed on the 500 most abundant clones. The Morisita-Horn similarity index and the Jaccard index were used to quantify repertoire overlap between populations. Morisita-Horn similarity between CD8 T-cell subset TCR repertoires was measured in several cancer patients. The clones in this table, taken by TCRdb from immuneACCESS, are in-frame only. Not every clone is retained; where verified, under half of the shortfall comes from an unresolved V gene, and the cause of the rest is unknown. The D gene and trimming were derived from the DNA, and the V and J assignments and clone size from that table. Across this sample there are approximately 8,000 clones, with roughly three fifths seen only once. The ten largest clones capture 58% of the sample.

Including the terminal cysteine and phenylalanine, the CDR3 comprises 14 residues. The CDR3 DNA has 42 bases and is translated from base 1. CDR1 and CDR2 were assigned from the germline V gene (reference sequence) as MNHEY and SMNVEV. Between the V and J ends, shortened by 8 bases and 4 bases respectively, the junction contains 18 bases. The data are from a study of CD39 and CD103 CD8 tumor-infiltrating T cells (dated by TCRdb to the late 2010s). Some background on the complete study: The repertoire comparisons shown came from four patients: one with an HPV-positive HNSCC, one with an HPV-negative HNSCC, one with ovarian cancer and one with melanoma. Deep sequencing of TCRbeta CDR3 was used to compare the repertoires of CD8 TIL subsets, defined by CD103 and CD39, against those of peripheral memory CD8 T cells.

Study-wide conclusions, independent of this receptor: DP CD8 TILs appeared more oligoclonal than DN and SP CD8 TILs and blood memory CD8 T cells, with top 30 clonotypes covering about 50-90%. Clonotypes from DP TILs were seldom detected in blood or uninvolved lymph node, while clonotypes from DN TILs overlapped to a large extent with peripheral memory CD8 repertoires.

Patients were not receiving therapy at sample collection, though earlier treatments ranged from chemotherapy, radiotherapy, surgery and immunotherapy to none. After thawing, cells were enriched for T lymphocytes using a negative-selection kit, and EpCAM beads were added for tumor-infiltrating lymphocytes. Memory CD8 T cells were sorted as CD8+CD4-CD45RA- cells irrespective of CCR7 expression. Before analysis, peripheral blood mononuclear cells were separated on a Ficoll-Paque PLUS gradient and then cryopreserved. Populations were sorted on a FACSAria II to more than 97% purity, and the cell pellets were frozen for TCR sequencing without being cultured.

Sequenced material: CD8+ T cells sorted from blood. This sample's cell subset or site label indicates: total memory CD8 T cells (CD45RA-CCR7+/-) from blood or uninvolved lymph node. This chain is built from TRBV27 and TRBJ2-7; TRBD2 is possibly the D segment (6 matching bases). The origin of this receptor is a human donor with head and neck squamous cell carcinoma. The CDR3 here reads CASSNLLAGYEQYF. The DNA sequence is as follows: TGTGCCAGCTCCAACCTACTAGCCGGGTACGAGCAGTACTTC.